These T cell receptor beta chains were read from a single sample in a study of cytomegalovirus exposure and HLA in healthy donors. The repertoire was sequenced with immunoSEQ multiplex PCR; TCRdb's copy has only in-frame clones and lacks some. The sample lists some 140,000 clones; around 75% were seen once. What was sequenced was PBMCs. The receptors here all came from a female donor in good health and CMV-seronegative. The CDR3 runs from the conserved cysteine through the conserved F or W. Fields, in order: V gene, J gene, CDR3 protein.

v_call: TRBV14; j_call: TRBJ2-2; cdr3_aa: CASSQDSTGGLFF
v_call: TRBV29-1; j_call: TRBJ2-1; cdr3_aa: CSVGDRGEQFF
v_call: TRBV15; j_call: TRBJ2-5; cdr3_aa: CATSRSRGDQETQYF
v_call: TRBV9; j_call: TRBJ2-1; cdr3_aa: CASSGGGAGPYNEQFF
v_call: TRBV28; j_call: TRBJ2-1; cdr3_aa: CASSLTASPNEQFF
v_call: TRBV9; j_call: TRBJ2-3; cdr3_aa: CASTARPGQGANGGAGTQYF
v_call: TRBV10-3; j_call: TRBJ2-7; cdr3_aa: CAISRTDNPSYEQYF
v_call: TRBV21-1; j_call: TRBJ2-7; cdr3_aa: CASSIRDRGKEQYF
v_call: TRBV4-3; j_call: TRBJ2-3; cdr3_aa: CASSQEPRGQGSDTQYF
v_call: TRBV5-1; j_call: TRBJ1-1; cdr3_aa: CASSLGRTAPNTEAFF
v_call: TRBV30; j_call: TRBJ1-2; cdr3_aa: CAWSPGLGYGYTF
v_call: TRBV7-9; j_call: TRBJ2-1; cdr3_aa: CATGQSSSYNEQFF
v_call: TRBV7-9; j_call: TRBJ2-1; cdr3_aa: CASSLPWDRGNEQFF
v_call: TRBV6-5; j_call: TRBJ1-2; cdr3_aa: CASMDDTLDYGYTF
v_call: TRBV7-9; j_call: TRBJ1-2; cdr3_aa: CASSLSGEYGYTF
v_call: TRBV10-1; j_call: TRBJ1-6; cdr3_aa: CASSEGGAGSPLHF
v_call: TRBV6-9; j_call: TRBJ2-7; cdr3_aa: CASSYSGDYEQYF
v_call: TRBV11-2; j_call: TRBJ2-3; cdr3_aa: CASSRSGIWVDTQYF
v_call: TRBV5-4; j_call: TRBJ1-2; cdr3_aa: CASSLPGAGGYTF